Listed below are T cell receptor beta chains from one sample, sequenced in a study of post-analysis software for immune sequencing data. TCRdb redid the calling of the PCR reads with MiXCR, one entry per CDR3 protein. The sample carries approximately 440,000 distinct CDR3 sequences, roughly 46% recorded once. Sequenced input: blood. These receptors all stem from a girl aged 5 to 17 with multiple sclerosis. Each CDR3 is given with its conserved first and last residue. A D gene is named only where the DNA matches it firmly. For some rows the clone size is stated as once, few or many, or as a class when expanded; others skip it.

d_gene | j_gene | v_gene | abundance | CDR3aa | CDR3nt
- | TRBJ2-7 | TRBV5-6 | - | CASSTWTDASYEQYF | TGTGCCAGCAGCACCTGGACAGACGCTTCCTACGAGCAGTACTTC
TRBD1 | TRBJ2-3 | TRBV12-3/TRBV12-4 | few | CASSLARTGAGDTQYF | TGTGCCAGCAGTTTGGCCAGAACAGGGGCGGGAGATACGCAGTATTTT
- | TRBJ2-1 | TRBV14 | - | CASSQVRDLSYNEQFF | TGTGCCAGCAGCCAAGTAAGGGATTTATCCTACAATGAGCAGTTCTTC
- | TRBJ1-4 | TRBV20-1 | few | CSAGSRVGEKLFF | TGCAGTGCCGGGAGCAGGGTAGGAGAAAAACTGTTTTTT
TRBD2 | TRBJ2-3 | TRBV25-1 | - | CASSELAGGPRTDTQYF | TGTGCCAGCAGTGAACTAGCGGGAGGGCCACGCACAGATACGCAGTATTTT
- | TRBJ2-1 | TRBV28 | few | CATNPSRIHNEQFF | TGTGCCACTAACCCCAGCCGGATCCACAATGAGCAGTTCTTC
TRBD1 | TRBJ2-1 | TRBV12-3/TRBV12-4 | - | CASSYRGPPNNEQFF | TGTGCCAGCAGTTACAGGGGGCCCCCCAACAATGAGCAGTTCTTC
TRBD2 | TRBJ2-5 | TRBV7-2 | - | CASSFGGTSAYQETQYF | TGTGCCAGCAGCTTCGGTGGGACTAGCGCCTACCAAGAGACCCAGTACTTC
TRBD2 | TRBJ2-1 | TRBV7-2 | - | CASSPPPSGRMAHEQFF | TGTGCCAGCAGCCCCCCCCCTAGCGGGAGAATGGCCCATGAGCAGTTCTTC
TRBD1 | TRBJ1-5 | TRBV29-1 | - | CSVGQGGSNQPQHF | TGCAGCGTCGGACAGGGAGGTAGCAATCAGCCCCAGCATTTT
- | TRBJ1-1 | TRBV5-1 | few | CASSLGVANTEAFF | TGCGCCAGCAGCTTGGGTGTAGCGAACACTGAAGCTTTCTTT
TRBD1 | TRBJ1-4 | TRBV7-8 | - | CASSGGQGYEKLFF | TGTGCCAGCAGCGGGGGACAGGGATACGAAAAACTGTTTTTT
- | TRBJ2-2 | TRBV20-1 | - | CRAPKYNTGELFF | TGCAGAGCCCCGAAGTATAACACCGGGGAGCTGTTTTTT
- | TRBJ1-1 | TRBV27 | - | CASSANRAQNTEAFF | TGTGCCAGCAGCGCTAACAGGGCTCAGAACACTGAAGCTTTCTTT
TRBD1 | TRBJ2-3 | TRBV5-1 | - | CASSLEDRTTDTQYF | TGCGCCAGCAGCTTAGAGGACAGGACCACAGATACGCAGTATTTT
- | TRBJ1-1 | TRBV6-5 | - | CASSYSRALEAFF | TGTGCCAGCAGTTACTCGAGGGCCCTTGAAGCTTTCTTT
TRBD1 | TRBJ1-1 | TRBV5-4 | - | CASSRDRVEAFF | TGTGCCAGCAGCAGGGACAGGGTTGAAGCTTTCTTT
TRBD2 | TRBJ2-5 | TRBV7-2 | - | CASSFTGGPVGETQYF | TGTGCCAGCAGCTTTACGGGAGGGCCTGTTGGAGAGACCCAGTACTTC
- | TRBJ2-3 | TRBV11-2 | - | CATQEKYADTQYF | TGTGCCACGCAAGAGAAGTACGCAGATACGCAGTATTTT
TRBD2 | TRBJ2-1 | TRBV6-5 | - | CASTWAAGRYNEQFF | TGTGCCAGCACGTGGGCAGCGGGACGATACAATGAGCAGTTCTTC